This TCR beta chain derives from a study of glioma-infiltrating T cells after dendritic cell vaccination. Germline lookup yields CDR1 MNHEY and CDR2 SMNVEV (reference sequence). Trimming shortened V by 3 bases and J by 2 bases, and 16 bases separated the two germline ends. The CDR3 extends over 16 amino acids. The assay was immunoSEQ multiplex PCR, and TCRdb's table has in-frame clones only and misses some. The sample carries around 96,000 clones, roughly three quarters recorded once. The starting material was blood, obtained before dendritic cell vaccination. This TCR was sampled from a human donor with glioblastoma. The V gene is TRBV27, the J gene TRBJ1-2; D unresolved. The CDR3 sequence: CASSFSSGRPNYGYTF. In DNA, the CDR3 is TGTGCCAGCAGTTTTTCATCTGGCAGGCCGAACTATGGCTACACCTTC.